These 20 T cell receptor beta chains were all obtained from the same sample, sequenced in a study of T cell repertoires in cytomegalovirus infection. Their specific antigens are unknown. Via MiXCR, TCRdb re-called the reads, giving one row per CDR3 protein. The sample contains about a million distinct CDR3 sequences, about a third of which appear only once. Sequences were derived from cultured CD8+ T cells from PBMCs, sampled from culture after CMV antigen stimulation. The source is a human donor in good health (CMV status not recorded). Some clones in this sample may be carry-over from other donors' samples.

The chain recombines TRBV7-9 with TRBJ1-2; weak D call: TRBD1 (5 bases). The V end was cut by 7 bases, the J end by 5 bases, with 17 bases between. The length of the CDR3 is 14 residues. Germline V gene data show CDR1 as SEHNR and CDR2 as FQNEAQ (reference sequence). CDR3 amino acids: CASTARTQLYGYTF. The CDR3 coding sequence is TGTGCCAGCACAGCTAGGACACAACTTTATGGCTACACCTTC.

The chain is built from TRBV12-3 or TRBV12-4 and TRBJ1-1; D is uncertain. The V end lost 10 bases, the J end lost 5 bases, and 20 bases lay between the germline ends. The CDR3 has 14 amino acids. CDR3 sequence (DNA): TGTGCCAACAGCGACCCGGGGTCAGGTACTGAAGCTTTCTTT. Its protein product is CANSDPGSGTEAFF.

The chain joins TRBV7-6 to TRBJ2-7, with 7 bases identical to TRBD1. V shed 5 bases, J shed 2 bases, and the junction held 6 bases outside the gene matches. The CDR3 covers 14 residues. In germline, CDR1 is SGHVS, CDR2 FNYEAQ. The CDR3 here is CASSPPTGPYEQYF. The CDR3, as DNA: TGTGCCAGCAGCCCCCCGACAGGGCCCTACGAGCAGTACTTC.

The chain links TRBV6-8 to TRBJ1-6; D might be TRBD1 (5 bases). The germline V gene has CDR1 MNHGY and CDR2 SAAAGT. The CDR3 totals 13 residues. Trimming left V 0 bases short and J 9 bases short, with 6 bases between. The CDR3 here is CASSYSGVSPLHF. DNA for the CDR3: TGTGCCAGCAGTTACTCGGGGGTTTCACCCCTCCACTTT.

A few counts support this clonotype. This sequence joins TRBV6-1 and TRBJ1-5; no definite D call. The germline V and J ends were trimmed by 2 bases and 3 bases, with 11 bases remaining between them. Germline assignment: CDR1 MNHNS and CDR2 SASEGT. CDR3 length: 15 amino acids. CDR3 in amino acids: CASSESGPLNQPQHF. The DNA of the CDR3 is TGTGCCAGCAGTGAATCAGGACCCCTCAATCAGCCCCAGCATTTT.

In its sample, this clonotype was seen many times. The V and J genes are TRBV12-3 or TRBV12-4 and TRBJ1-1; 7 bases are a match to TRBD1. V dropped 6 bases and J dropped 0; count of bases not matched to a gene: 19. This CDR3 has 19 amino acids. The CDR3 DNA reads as TGTGCCAGCAGCCCGCTTCCGGGACAGCCAAAAGGCATGAACACTGAAGCTTTCTTT. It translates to CASSPLPGQPKGMNTEAFF.

The CDR3 sequence is CASSGQGATEAFF. The CDR3, as DNA: TGTGCCAGCAGTGGACAGGGTGCCACTGAAGCTTTCTTT. This chain links TRBV6-6 with TRBJ1-1, with 8 bases matching TRBD1. Germline V gene lookup returns CDR1 MNHNY and CDR2 SVGAGI (reference sequence). The CDR3 contains 13 residues. The trim removed 5 bases at V and 4 bases at J, leaving 3 bases unmatched.

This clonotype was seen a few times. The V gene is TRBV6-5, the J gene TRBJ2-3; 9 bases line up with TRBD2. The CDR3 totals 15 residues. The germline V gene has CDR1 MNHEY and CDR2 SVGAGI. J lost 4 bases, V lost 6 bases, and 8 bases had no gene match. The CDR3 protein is CASRPTSGGADTQYF. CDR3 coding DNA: TGTGCCAGCAGGCCGACTAGCGGTGGCGCAGATACGCAGTATTTT.

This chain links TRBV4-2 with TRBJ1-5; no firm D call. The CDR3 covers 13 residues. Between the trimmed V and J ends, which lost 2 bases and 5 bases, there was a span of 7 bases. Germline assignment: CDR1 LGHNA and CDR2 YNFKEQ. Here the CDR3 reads CASSQYSDQPQHF. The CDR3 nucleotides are TGTGCCAGCAGCCAATACAGCGATCAGCCCCAGCATTTT.

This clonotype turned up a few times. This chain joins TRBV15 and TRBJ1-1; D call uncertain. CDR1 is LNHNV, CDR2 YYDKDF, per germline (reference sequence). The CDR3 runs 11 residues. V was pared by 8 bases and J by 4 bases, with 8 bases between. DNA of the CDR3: TGTGCCACCCTAGGATCCACTGAAGCTTTCTTT. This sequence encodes CATLGSTEAFF.

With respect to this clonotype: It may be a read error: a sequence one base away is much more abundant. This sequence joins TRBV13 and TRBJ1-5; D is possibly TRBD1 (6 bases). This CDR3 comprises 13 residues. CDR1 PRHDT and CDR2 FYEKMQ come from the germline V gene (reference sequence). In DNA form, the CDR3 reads TGTGCCAGCAGCTTGGGGGGGCTTCAGCCCCAGCGTTTT. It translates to CASSLGGLQPQRF.

The CDR3 nucleotides read TGTGCCAGCAGCGTAGGGACAGGGGTCAACACTGAAGCTTTCTTT. The encoded protein is CASSVGTGVNTEAFF. The chain is built from TRBV9 and TRBJ1-1; 9 nucleotides match TRBD1. The V gene end was trimmed by 0 bases and the J gene end by 2 bases; junction bases not matched to a gene: 2. Germline-derived CDR1 and CDR2 are SGDLS and YYNGEE. The CDR3 extends over 15 amino acids.

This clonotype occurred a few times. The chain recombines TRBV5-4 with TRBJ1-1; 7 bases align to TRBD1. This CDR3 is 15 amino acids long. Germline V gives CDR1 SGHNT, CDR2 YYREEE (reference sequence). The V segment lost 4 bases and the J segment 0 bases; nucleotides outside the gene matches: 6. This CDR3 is CASSREGTVNTEAFF. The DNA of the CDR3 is TGTGCCAGCAGCCGTGAAGGGACAGTGAACACTGAAGCTTTCTTT.

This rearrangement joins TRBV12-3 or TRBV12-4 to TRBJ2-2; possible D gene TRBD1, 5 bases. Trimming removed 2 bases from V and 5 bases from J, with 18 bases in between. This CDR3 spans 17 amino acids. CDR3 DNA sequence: TGTGCCAGCAGTTTACTCCCGGCAGGGATGGGAACCGGGGAGCTGTTTTTT. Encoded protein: CASSLLPAGMGTGELFF.

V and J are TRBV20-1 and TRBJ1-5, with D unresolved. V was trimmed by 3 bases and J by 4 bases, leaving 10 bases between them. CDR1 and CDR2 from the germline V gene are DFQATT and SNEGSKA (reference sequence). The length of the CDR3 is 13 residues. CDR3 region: CSARTGVNQPQHF. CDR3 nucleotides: TGCAGTGCTAGGACTGGGGTTAATCAGCCCCAGCATTTT.

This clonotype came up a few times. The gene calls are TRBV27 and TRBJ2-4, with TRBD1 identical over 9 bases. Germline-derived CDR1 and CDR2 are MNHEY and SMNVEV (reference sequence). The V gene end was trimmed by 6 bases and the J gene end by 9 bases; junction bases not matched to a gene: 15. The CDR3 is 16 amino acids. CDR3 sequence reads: CASRDLSGTGYPIQYF. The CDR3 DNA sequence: TGTGCCAGCAGAGACCTAAGTGGGACAGGGTATCCCATTCAGTACTTC.

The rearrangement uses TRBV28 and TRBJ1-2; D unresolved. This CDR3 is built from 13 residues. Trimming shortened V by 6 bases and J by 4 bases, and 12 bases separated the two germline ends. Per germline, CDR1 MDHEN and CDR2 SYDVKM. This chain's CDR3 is CASSFRSTYGYTF. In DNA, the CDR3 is TGTGCCAGCAGCTTCCGATCGACCTATGGCTACACCTTC.

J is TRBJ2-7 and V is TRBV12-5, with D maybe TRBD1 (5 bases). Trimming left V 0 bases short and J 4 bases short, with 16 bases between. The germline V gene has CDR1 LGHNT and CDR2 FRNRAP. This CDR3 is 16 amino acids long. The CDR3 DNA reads TGTGCTAGTGGTTTGGTACTTCCAGGGCACCCTTACGAGCAGTACTTC. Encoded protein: CASGLVLPGHPYEQYF.

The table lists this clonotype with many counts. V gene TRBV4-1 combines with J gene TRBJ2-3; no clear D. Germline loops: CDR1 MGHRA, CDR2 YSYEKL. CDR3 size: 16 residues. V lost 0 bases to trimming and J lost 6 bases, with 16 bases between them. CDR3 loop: CASSQESGPSEDTQYF. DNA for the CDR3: TGCGCCAGCAGCCAAGAGTCGGGTCCCTCTGAGGATACGCAGTATTTT.

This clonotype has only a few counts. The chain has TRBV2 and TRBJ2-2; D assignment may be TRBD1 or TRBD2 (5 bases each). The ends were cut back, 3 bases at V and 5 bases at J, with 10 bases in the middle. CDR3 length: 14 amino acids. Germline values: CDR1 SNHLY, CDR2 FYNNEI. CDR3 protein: CASSEGVRTGELFF. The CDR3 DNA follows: TGTGCCAGCAGTGAGGGGGTGCGGACCGGGGAGCTGTTTTTT.